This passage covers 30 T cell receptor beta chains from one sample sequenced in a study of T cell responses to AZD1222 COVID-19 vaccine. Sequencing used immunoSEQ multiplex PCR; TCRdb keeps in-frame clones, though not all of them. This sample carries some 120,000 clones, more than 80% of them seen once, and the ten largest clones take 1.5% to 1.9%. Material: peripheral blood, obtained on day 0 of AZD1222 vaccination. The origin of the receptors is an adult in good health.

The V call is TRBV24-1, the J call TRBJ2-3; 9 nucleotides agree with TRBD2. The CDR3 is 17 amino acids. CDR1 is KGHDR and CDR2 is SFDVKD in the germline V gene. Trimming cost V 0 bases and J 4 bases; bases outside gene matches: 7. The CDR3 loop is CATSDLRAGGRPDTQYF. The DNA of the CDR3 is TGTGCCACCAGTGATTTGCGAGCGGGAGGAAGACCAGATACGCAGTATTTT.

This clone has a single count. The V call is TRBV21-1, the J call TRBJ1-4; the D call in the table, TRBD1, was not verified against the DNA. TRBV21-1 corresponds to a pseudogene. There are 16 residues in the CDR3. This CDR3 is CASSGEEGGQWEKLFF. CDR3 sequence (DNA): TGTGCCAGCAGTGGTGAAGAGGGGGGACAGTGGGAAAAACTGTTTTTT.

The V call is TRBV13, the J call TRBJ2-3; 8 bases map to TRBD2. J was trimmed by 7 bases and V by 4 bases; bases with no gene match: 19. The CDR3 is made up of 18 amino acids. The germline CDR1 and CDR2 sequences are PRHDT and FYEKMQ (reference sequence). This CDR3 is CASSSINYASGPGYTQYF. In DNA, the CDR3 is TGTGCCAGCAGCTCTATTAATTATGCTAGCGGGCCCGGTTATACGCAGTATTTT.

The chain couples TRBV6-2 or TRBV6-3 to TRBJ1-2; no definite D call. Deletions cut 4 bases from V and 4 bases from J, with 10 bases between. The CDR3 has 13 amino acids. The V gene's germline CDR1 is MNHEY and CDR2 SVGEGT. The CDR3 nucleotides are TGTGCCAGCAGTTTCACGCCGACCTATGGCTACACCTTC. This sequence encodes CASSFTPTYGYTF.

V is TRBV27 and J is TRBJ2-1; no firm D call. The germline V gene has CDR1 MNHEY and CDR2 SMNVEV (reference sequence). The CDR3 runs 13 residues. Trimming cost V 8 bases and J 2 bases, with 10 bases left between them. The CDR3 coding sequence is TGTGCCAGCTACCTTTCCCCCTACAATGAGCAGTTCTTC. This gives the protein CASYLSPYNEQFF.

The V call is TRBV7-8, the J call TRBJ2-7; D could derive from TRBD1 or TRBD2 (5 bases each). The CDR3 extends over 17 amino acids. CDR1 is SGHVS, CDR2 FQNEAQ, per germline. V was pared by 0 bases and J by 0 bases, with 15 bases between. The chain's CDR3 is CASSLARSRGNSYEQYF. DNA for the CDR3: TGTGCCAGCAGCTTAGCTCGGTCTCGGGGCAACTCCTACGAGCAGTACTTC. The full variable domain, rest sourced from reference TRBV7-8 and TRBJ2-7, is GAGVSQSPRYKVAKRGQDVALRCDPISGHVSLFWYQQALGQGPEFLTYFQNEAQLDKSGLPSDRFFAERPEGSVSTLKIQRTQQEDSAVYLCASSLARSRGNSYEQYFGPGTRLTVT.

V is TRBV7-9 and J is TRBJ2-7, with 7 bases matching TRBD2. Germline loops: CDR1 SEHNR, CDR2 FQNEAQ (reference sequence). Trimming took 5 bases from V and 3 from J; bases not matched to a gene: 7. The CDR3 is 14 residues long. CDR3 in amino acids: CASSPGLQDYEQYF. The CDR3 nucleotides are TGTGCCAGCAGCCCGGGACTACAGGACTACGAGCAGTACTTC.

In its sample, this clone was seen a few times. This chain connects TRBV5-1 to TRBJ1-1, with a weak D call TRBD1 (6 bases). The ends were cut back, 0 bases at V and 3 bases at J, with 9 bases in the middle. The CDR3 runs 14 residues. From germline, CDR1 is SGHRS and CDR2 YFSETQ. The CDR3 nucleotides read TGCGCCAGCAGCTTGGTTCCAGGGGACACTGAAGCTTTCTTT. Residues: CASSLVPGDTEAFF.

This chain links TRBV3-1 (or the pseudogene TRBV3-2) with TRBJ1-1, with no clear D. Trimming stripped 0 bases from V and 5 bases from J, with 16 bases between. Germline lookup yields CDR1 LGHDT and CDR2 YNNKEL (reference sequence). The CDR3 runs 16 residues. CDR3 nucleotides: TGTGCCAGCAGCCAAGAATTTTGGATGAGAGGTACTGAAGCTTTCTTT. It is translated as CASSQEFWMRGTEAFF.

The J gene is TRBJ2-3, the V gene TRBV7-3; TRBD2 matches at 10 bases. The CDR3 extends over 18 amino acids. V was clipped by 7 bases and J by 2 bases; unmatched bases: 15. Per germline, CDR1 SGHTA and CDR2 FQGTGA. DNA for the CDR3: TGTGCCAGCAAAATAGGACTAGCGGAAAAAAGATTCACAGATACGCAGTATTTT. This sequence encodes CASKIGLAEKRFTDTQYF.

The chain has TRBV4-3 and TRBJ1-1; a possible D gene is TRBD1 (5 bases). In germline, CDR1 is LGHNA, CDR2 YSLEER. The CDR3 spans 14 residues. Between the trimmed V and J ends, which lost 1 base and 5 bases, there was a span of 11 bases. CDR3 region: CASSQVGRGTEAFF. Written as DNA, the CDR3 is TGCGCCAGCAGCCAAGTGGGGCGCGGGACTGAAGCTTTCTTT.

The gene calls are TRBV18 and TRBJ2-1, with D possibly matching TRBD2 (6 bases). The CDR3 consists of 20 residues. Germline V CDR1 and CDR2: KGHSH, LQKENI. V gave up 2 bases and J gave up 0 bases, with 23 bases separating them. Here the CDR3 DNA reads TGTGCCAGCTCACCAGCCGAACCGGGACTCCTCCCGAGCTCCTACAATGAGCAGTTCTTC. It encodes CASSPAEPGLLPSSYNEQFF.

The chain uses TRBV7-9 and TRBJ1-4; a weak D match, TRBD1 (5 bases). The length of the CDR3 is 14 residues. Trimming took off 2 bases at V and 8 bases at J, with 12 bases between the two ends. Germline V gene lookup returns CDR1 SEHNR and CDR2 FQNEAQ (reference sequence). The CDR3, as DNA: TGTGCCAGCAGCTTAACCGGGGCCGGGGAAAAACTGTTTTTT. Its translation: CASSLTGAGEKLFF. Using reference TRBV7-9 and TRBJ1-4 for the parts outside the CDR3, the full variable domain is DTGVSQNPRHKITKRGQNVTFRCDPISEHNRLYWYRQTLGQGPEFLTYFQNEAQLEKSRLLSDRFSAERPKGSFSTLEIQRTEQGDSAMYLCASSLTGAGEKLFFGSGTQLSVL.

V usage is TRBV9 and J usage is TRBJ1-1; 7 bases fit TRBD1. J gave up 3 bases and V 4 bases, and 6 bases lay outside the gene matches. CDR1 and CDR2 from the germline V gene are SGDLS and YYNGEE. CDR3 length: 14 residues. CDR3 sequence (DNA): TGTGCCAGCAGCTCTCGGGACAGCCACACTGAAGCTTTCTTT. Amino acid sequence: CASSSRDSHTEAFF.

DNA for the CDR3: TGTGCCAGCAGCGGTAGGCGGGAGTTTATCCACGAGCAGTACTTC. It specifies CASSGRREFIHEQYF. The J gene is TRBJ2-7, the V gene TRBV5-6; 7 bases map to TRBD2. The trim removed 4 bases at V and 5 bases at J, leaving 12 bases unmatched. Germline assignment: CDR1 SGHDT and CDR2 YYEEEE. This CDR3 spans 15 amino acids.

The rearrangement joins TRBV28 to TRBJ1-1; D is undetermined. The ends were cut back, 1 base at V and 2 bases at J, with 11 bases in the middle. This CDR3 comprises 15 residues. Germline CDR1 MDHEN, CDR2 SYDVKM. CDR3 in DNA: TGTGCCAGCAGTTTATTCGTAGCGGCCAACACTGAAGCTTTCTTT. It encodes CASSLFVAANTEAFF.

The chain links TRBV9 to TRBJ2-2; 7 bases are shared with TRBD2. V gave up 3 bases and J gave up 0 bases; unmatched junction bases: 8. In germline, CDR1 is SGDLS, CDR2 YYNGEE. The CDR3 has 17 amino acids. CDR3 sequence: CASSGTFSGANTGELFF. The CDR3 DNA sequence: TGTGCCAGCAGCGGAACATTCAGCGGGGCGAACACCGGGGAGCTGTTTTTT.

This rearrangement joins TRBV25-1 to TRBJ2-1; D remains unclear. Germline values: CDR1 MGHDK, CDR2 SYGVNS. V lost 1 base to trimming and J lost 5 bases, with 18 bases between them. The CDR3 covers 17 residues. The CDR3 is CASSEFAGRRRDNEQFF. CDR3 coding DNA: TGTGCCAGCAGTGAATTCGCAGGCAGGCGTAGGGACAATGAGCAGTTCTTC.

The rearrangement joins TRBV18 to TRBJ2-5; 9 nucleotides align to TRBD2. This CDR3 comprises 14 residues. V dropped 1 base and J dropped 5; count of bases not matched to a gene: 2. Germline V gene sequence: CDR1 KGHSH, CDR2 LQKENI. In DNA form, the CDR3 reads TGTGCCAGCTCACCACTAGCGGGAGTGGAGACCCAGTACTTC. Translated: CASSPLAGVETQYF.

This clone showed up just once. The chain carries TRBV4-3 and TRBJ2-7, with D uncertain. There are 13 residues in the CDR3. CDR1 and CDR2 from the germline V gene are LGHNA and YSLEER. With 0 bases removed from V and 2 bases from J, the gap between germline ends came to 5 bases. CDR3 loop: CASSQDLAYEQYF. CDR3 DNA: TGCGCCAGCAGCCAAGATCTAGCCTACGAGCAGTACTTC.

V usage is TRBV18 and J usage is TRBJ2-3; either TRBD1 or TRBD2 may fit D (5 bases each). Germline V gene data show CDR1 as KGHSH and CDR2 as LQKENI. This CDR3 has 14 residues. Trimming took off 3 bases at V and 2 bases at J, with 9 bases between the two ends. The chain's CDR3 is CASSPRGNTDTQYF. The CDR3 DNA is TGTGCCAGCTCACCGAGGGGAAACACAGATACGCAGTATTTT.

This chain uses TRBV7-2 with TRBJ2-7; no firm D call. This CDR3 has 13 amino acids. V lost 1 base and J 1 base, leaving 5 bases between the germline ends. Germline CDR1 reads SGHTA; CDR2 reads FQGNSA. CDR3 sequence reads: CASSLDISYEQYF. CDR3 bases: TGTGCCAGCAGCTTAGATATATCCTACGAGCAGTACTTC.

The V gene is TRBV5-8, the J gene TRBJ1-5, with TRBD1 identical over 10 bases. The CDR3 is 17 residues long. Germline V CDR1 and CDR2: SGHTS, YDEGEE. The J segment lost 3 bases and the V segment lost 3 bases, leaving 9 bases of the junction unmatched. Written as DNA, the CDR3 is TGTGCCAGCAGCTCCATGGGGACAGGGGCTTACAATCAGCCCCAGCATTTT. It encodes CASSSMGTGAYNQPQHF.

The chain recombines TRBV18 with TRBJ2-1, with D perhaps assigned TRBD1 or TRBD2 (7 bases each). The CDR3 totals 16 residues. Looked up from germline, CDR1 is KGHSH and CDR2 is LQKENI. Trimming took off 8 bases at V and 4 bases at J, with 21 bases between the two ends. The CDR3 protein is CASAGGASGRYNEQFF. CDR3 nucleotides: TGTGCCAGCGCAGGGGGGGCTAGCGGACGTTACAATGAGCAGTTCTTC. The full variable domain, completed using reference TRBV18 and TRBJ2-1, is NAGVMQNPRHLVRRRGQEARLRCSPMKGHSHVYWYRQLPEEGLKFMVYLQKENIIDESGMPKERFSAEFPKEGPSILRIQQVVRGDSAAYFCASAGGASGRYNEQFFGPGTRLTVL.

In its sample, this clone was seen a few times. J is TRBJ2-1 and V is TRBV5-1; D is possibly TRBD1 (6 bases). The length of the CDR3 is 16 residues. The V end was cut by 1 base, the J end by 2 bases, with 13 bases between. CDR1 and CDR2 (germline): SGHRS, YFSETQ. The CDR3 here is CASSLWSGQTYNEQFF. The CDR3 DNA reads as TGCGCCAGCAGCTTGTGGTCGGGACAAACCTACAATGAGCAGTTCTTC. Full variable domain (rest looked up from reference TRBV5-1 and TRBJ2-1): KAGVTQTPRYLIKTRGQQVTLSCSPISGHRSVSWYQQTPGQGLQFLFEYFSETQRNKGNFPGRFSGRQFSNSRSEMNVSTLELGDSALYLCASSLWSGQTYNEQFFGPGTRLTVL.

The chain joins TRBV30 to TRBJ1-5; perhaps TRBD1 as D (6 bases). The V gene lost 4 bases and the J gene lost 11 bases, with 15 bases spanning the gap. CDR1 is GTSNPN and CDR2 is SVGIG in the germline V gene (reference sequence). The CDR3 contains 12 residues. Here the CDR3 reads CAWIWGRVAQHF. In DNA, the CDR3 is TGTGCCTGGATATGGGGGCGGGTAGCCCAGCATTTT.

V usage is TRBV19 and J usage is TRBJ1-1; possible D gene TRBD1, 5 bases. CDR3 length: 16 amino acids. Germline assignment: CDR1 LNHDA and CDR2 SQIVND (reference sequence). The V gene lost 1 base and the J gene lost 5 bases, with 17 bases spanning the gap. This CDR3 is CASSIGGIESGTEAFF. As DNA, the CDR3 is TGTGCCAGTAGTATAGGGGGGATAGAGTCGGGTACTGAAGCTTTCTTT.

In nucleotides, the CDR3 is TGCGCCAGCAGCCAAGTTCTAGCGGGGAGATACAATGAGCAGTTCTTC. This gives the protein CASSQVLAGRYNEQFF. V gene TRBV4-1 combines with J gene TRBJ2-1; 9 bases line up with TRBD2. With V trimmed by 1 base and J by 4 bases, 5 bases remained unmatched. The germline CDR1 and CDR2 sequences are MGHRA and YSYEKL. The CDR3 extends over 16 amino acids.

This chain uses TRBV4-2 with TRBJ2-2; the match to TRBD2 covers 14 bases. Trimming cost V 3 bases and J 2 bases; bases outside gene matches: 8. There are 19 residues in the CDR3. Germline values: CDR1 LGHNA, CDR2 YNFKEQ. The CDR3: CASSHPGTSGRENTGELFF. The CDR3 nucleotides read TGTGCCAGCAGCCATCCCGGGACTAGCGGGAGAGAAAACACCGGGGAGCTGTTTTTT.

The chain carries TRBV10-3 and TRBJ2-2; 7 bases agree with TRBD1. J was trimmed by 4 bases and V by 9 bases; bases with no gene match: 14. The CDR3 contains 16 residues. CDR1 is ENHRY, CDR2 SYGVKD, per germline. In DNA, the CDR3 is TGTGCCATTTTAAATATCCGGGACAGTGCCACCGGGGAGCTGTTTTTT. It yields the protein CAILNIRDSATGELFF.